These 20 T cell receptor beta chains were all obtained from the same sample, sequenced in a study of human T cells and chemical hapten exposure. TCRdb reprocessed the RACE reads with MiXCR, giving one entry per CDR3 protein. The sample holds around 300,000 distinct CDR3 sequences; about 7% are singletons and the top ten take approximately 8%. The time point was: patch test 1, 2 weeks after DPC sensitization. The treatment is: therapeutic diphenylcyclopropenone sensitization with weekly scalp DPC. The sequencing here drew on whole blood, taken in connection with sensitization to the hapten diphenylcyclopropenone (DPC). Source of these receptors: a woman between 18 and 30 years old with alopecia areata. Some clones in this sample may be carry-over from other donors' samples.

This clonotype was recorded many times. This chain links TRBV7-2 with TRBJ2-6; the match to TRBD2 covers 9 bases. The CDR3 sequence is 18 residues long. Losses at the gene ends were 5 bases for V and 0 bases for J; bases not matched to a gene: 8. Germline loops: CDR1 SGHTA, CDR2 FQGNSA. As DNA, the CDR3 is TGTGCCAGCAGCCCTAGCGGGATAAGCCACTCTGGGGCCAACGTCCTGACTTTC. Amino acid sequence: CASSPSGISHSGANVLTF.

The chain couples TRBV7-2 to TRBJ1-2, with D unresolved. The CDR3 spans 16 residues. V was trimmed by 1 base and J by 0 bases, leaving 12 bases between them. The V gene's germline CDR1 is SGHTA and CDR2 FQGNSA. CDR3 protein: CASSLGYGSANYGYTF. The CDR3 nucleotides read TGTGCCAGCAGCTTAGGGTACGGCAGCGCTAACTATGGCTACACCTTC.

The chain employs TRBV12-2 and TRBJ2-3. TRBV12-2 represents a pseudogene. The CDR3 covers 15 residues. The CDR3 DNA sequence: TGTGCAAGTCCCCACGATGGGGATAGCACAGATACGCAGTATTTT. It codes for CASPHDGDSTDTQYF.

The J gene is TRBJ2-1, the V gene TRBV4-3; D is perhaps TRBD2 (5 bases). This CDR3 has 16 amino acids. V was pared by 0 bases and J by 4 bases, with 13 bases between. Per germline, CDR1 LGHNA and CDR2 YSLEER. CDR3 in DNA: TGCGCCAGCAGCCAAGATCCCTCGGGAAAGTACAATGAGCAGTTCTTC. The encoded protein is CASSQDPSGKYNEQFF.

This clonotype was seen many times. CDR3 sequence reads: CASSYPHRDEDIQYF. CDR3 sequence (DNA): TGTGCCAGCAGTTACCCGCACCGGGACGAAGACATTCAGTACTTC. V usage is TRBV6-6 and J usage is TRBJ2-4; D might be TRBD1 or TRBD2, each matching 5 bases. V shed 2 bases and J shed 8 bases, with 16 bases lying between them. Germline lookup yields CDR1 MNHNY and CDR2 SVGAGI (reference sequence). CDR3 length: 15 amino acids.

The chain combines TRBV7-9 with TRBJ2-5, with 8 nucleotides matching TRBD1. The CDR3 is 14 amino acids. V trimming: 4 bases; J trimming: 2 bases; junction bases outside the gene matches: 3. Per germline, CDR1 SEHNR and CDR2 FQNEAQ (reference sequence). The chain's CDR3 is CASSYTGGQETQYF. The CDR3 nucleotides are TGTGCCAGCAGCTACACAGGGGGACAAGAGACCCAGTACTTC. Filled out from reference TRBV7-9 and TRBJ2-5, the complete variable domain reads DTGVSQNPRHKITKRGQNVTFRCDPISEHNRLYWYRQTLGQGPEFLTYFQNEAQLEKSRLLSDRFSAERPKGSFSTLEIQRTEQGDSAMYLCASSYTGGQETQYFGPGTRLLVL.

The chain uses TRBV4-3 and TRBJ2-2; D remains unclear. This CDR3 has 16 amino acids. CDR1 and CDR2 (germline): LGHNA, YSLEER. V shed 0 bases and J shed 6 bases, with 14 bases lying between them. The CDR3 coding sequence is TGCGCCAGCAGCCAAGAATTCTACAACTCGGCCGGGGAGCTGTTTTTT. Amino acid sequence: CASSQEFYNSAGELFF.

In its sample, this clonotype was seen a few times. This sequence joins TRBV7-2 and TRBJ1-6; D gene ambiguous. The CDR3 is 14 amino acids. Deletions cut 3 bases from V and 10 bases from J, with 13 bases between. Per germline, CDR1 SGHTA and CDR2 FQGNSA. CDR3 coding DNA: TGTGCCAGCAGCTTGAGTCTCCGGCGGTCACCCCTCCACTTT. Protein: CASSLSLRRSPLHF.

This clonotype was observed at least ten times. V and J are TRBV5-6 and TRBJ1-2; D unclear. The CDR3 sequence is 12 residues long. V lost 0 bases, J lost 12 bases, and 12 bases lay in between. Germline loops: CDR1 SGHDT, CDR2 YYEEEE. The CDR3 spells CASSLVAGANTF. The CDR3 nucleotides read TGTGCCAGCAGCTTGGTTGCAGGTGCAAACACCTTC. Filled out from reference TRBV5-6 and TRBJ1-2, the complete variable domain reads DAGVTQSPTHLIKTRGQQVTLRCSPKSGHDTVSWYQQALGQGPQFIFQYYEEEERQRGNFPDRFSGHQFPNYSSELNVNALLLGDSALYLCASSLVAGANTFGSGTRLTVV.

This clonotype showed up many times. The CDR3 loop is CASSLVEGTPQETQYF. In DNA form, the CDR3 reads TGTGCCAGCAGCTTAGTGGAGGGGACTCCCCAAGAGACCCAGTACTTC. The J gene is TRBJ2-5, the V gene TRBV7-2; maybe TRBD2 (6 bases). Trimming pared 1 base from V and 1 base from J, leaving 13 bases between. CDR3 length: 16 amino acids. Germline CDR1 and CDR2: SGHTA and FQGNSA.

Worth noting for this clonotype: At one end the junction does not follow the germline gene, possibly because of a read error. The DNA of the CDR3 is TGTGCCAGCAGCTTTTCGCAGACAGAGAACTATGGTTACACCTTC. Translating gives CASSFSQTENYGYTF. The gene calls are TRBV7-2 and TRBJ1-2, with TRBD1 as a possible D gene (5 bases). The CDR3 contains 15 residues. Germline V lookup: CDR1 SGHTA, CDR2 FQGNSA.

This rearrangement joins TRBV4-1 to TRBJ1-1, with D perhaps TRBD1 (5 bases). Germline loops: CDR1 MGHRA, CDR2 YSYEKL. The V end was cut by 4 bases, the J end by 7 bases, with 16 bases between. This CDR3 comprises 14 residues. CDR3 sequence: CASSLLGTPGEAFF. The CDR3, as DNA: TGCGCCAGCAGCCTGCTAGGGACCCCAGGTGAAGCTTTCTTT.

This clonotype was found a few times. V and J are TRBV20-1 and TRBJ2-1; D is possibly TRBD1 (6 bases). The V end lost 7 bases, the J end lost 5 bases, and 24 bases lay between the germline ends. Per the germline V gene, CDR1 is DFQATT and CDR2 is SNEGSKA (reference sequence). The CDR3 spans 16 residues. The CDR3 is CSVTADSPLRNNEQFF. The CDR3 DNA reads TGCAGTGTAACGGCGGACAGCCCACTCCGAAACAATGAGCAGTTCTTC.

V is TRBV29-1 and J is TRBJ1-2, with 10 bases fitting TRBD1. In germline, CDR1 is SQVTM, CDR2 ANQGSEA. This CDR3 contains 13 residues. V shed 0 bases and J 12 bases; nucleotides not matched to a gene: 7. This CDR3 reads CSVEEAGTGAHTF. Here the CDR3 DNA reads TGCAGCGTTGAAGAAGCCGGGACAGGGGCCCACACCTTC.

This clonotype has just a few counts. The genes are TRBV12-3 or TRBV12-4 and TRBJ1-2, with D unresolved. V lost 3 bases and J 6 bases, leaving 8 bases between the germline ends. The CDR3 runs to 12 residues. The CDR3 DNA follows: TGTGCCAGCAGTTTCGTGCGGGATGGCTACACCTTC. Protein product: CASSFVRDGYTF.

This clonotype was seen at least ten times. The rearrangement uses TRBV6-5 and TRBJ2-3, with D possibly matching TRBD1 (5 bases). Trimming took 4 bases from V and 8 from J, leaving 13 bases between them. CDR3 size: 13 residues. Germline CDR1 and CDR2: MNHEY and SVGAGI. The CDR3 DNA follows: TGTGCCAGCAGTTCAACAGGTCTACCTACGCAGTATTTT. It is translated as CASSSTGLPTQYF.

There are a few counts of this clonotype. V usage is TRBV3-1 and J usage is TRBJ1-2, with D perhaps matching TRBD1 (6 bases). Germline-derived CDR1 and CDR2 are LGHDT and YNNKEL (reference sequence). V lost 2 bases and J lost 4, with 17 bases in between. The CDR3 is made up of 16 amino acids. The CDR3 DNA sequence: TGTGCCAGCAGCCAACGCGGGACAACCGTGAGCTATGGCTACACCTTC. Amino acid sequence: CASSQRGTTVSYGYTF.

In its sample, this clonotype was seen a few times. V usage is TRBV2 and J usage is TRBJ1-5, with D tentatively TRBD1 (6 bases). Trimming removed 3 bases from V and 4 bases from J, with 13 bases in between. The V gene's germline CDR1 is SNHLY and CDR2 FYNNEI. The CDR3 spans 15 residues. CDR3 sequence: CASSEPDRKNQPQHF. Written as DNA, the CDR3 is TGTGCCAGCAGTGAGCCCGACAGGAAAAATCAGCCCCAGCATTTT.

The CDR3 is CASSARTAAGELFF. CDR3 bases: TGTGCCAGCAGCGCCAGGACCGCGGCCGGGGAGCTGTTTTTT. The chain is built from TRBV7-6 and TRBJ2-2; D remains unclear. Germline values: CDR1 SGHVS, CDR2 FNYEAQ. The CDR3 runs 14 residues. Trimming pared 5 bases from V and 6 bases from J, leaving 13 bases between. Variable domain in full (rest from reference TRBV7-6 and TRBJ2-2): GAGVSQSPRYKVTKRGQDVALRCDPISGHVSLYWYRQALGQGPEFLTYFNYEAQQDKSGLPNDRFSAERPEGSISTLTIQRTEQRDSAMYRCASSARTAAGELFFGEGSRLTVL.

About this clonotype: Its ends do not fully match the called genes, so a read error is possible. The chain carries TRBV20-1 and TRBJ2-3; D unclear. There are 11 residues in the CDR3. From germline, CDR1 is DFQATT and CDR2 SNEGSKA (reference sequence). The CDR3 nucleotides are TGCAGTGCTAGGGGCACAAATACGCAGTATTTT. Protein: CSARGTNTQYF.